The 26 T cell receptor beta chains in this list originate from one sample, sequenced in a study of blood T cells in healthy people across ages. Primed by a sample-barcoded 5' primer and a J-beta primer mix, a second PCR proceeded for about 6 to 12 cycles. Each CDR3 protein gets one entry after TCRdb re-called the 5' RACE reads with MiXCR. This sample carries approximately 960,000 distinct CDR3 sequences, about 28% of them seen once, and the ten largest clones take around 9.6%. This sample was also put to use in a study of T cells of mothers and their children.

The sequencing sample was made of blood. Receptor source: a woman aged 40-49 years in good health.

This clonotype was observed at least ten times. V usage is TRBV5-4 and J usage is TRBJ2-7; 7 bases are a match to TRBD2. CDR1 and CDR2 (germline): SGHNT, YYREEE (reference sequence). Trimming cost V 4 bases and J 2 bases; bases outside gene matches: 9. This CDR3 has 15 residues. CDR3 loop: CASSRDRDYTYEQYF. CDR3 nucleotides: TGTGCCAGCAGCAGGGACCGGGACTACACCTACGAGCAGTACTTC.

The table lists this clonotype with a few counts. The V and J genes are TRBV20-1 and TRBJ1-2; the D is unclear. CDR3 size: 15 residues. Germline CDR1 reads DFQATT; CDR2 reads SNEGSKA (reference sequence). Deletions cut 1 base from V and 4 bases from J, with 16 bases between. Here the CDR3 reads CSARVSAGTSYGYTF. CDR3 DNA sequence: TGCAGTGCTAGAGTATCGGCCGGCACCTCCTATGGCTACACCTTC.

This clonotype came up many times. The V and J genes are TRBV4-2 and TRBJ2-1; 8 nucleotides match TRBD2. V trimming: 7 bases; J trimming: 4 bases; junction bases outside the gene matches: 12. The CDR3 totals 16 residues. The germline gives CDR1 LGHNA, CDR2 YNFKEQ. CDR3 nucleotide sequence: TGTGCCAGCATCCCAAGCCTAGCGGGCCCATACAATGAGCAGTTCTTC. Protein sequence: CASIPSLAGPYNEQFF.

This chain links TRBV12-3 or TRBV12-4 with TRBJ1-6; weak D call: TRBD1 (6 bases). The CDR3 is 16 residues long. Trimming took off 5 bases at V and 6 bases at J, with 17 bases between the two ends. The CDR3, as DNA: TGTGCCAGCAGTCCCGGAATGCAGGGGCTTAATTCACCCCTCCACTTT. Translated: CASSPGMQGLNSPLHF.

The V gene is TRBV28, the J gene TRBJ1-2, with TRBD1 matching 9 bases. The germline V gene encodes CDR1 MDHEN and CDR2 SYDVKM. With 3 bases clipped from V and 8 bases from J, the junction kept 7 bases outside the gene matches. The CDR3 spans 14 residues. The CDR3 spells CASSFRDRAGGYTF. In nucleotides, the CDR3 is TGTGCCAGCAGTTTCCGGGACAGGGCTGGAGGCTACACCTTC.

This clonotype was observed a few times. This chain connects TRBV13 to TRBJ1-2, with D uncertain. V was pared by 6 bases and J by 1 base, with 18 bases between. The CDR3 has 16 residues. From germline, CDR1 is PRHDT and CDR2 FYEKMQ (reference sequence). The CDR3 region has the DNA TGTGCCAGCAGTCGCAGGTCCCGAAGGGTTAACTATGGCTACACCTTC. Translation gives CASSRRSRRVNYGYTF.

This clonotype was counted at least ten times. The V and J genes are TRBV19 and TRBJ2-3; D is unclear. The CDR3 sequence is 12 residues long. The germline V and J ends were trimmed by 3 bases and 6 bases, with 7 bases remaining between them. The germline gives CDR1 LNHDA, CDR2 SQIVND (reference sequence). For the CDR3, the DNA is TGTGCCAGTAGTATGGGGTCGGATACGCAGTATTTT. This translates into CASSMGSDTQYF.

This clonotype was counted only a few times. At one of its ends the junction is not consistent with the germline gene, which may arise from a read error. This chain uses TRBV28 with TRBJ2-7, with 7 bases aligning to TRBD1. The CDR3 length is 13 residues. CDR1 is MDHEN, CDR2 SYDVKM, per germline. CDR3 protein: CANSLEQGNEQYF. In DNA, the CDR3 is TGTGCCAACAGTTTGGAACAGGGGAATGAGCAGTACTTC.

Points on this clonotype: A much larger clonotype is one base distant, so this may be a read error. The CDR3 ends on some other residue instead of the conserved phenylalanine or tryptophan, so this is likely a read error. The V and J genes are TRBV29-1 and TRBJ1-5, with TRBD1 matching 8 bases. V trimming: 6 bases; J trimming: 4 bases; junction bases outside the gene matches: 2. CDR3 size: 12 residues. Looked up from germline, CDR1 is SQVTM and CDR2 is ANQGSEA. The CDR3 DNA sequence: TGCAGCGTCGGGACAGGAAATCAGCCCCAGCATGTT. Its translation: CSVGTGNQPQHV.

This clonotype turned up a few times. The chain couples TRBV5-1 to TRBJ2-3, with a tentative D call TRBD2 (6 bases). Germline V gives CDR1 SGHRS, CDR2 YFSETQ. The CDR3 runs 15 residues. Between the trimmed V and J ends, which lost 8 bases and 3 bases, there was a span of 19 bases. The CDR3 nucleotides are TGCGCCAGTAGATCGGGGGACCTAGCAACAGATACGCAGTATTTT. Translation gives CASRSGDLATDTQYF.

This clonotype turned up a few times. The chain employs TRBV4-1 and TRBJ2-5; 7 bases agree with TRBD2. V lost 1 base, J lost 4 bases, and 9 bases stayed unmatched. Germline lookup yields CDR1 MGHRA and CDR2 YSYEKL. This CDR3 region has 16 residues. This CDR3 is CASSQGRLAGPETQYF. The CDR3 DNA follows: TGCGCCAGCAGCCAAGGCCGACTAGCCGGGCCAGAGACCCAGTACTTC.

The chain links TRBV10-3 to TRBJ1-2; D uncertain. The CDR3 covers 12 residues. V was shortened by 3 bases and J by 12 bases, with 14 bases between the two germline ends. CDR1 and CDR2 from the germline V gene are ENHRY and SYGVKD. CDR3 sequence reads: CAISETGGGHTF. The CDR3 nucleotides read TGTGCCATCAGTGAAACGGGTGGAGGCCACACCTTC.

This clonotype has only a few counts. A read error may explain this, as a much larger clone is one base away. The gene calls are TRBV5-1 and TRBJ1-1; tentatively, D is TRBD1 (6 bases). Trimming left V 4 bases short and J 7 bases short, with 17 bases between. This CDR3 spans 14 amino acids. Germline CDR1 reads SGHRS; CDR2 reads YFSETQ. This chain's CDR3 is CASSPGQPRGEAFF. The CDR3 nucleotides are TGCGCCAGCAGCCCGGGACAACCTCGGGGTGAAGCTTTCTTT.

This clonotype was observed at least ten times. V is TRBV7-2 and J is TRBJ1-1, with D hard to call. From germline, CDR1 is SGHTA and CDR2 FQGNSA. Trimming took 3 bases from V and 1 from J, leaving 6 bases between them. This CDR3 is built from 13 residues. CDR3 DNA sequence: TGTGCCAGCAGCTTCGACCCGAACACTGAAGCTTTCTTT. Its translation is CASSFDPNTEAFF.

This clonotype was seen repeatedly, ten times or more. CDR3 in amino acids: CASSPRGASGGRGETQYF. The CDR3 nucleotides read TGTGCCAGCAGTCCCCGGGGGGCTAGCGGGGGCCGTGGGGAGACCCAGTACTTC. This sequence joins TRBV12-3 or TRBV12-4 and TRBJ2-5; TRBD2 matches 10 bases. This CDR3 contains 18 residues. V lost 5 bases and J lost 5; bases outside the gene matches: 17.

This clonotype was counted a few times. The chain combines TRBV11-2 with TRBJ2-3; D possibly corresponds to TRBD2 (6 bases). The CDR3 runs 14 residues. Trimming stripped 4 bases from V and 2 bases from J, with 10 bases between. In germline, CDR1 is SGHAT, CDR2 FQNNGV. CDR3 sequence: CASSWDWPTDTQYF. The CDR3, as DNA: TGTGCCAGCAGCTGGGACTGGCCCACAGATACGCAGTATTTT.

The genes are TRBV9 and TRBJ2-5, with 12 bases lining up with TRBD1. Germline CDR1 SGDLS, CDR2 YYNGEE. The CDR3 totals 16 residues. Trimming cost V 3 bases and J 4 bases; bases outside gene matches: 7. The CDR3 DNA reads as TGTGCCAGCAGCGCGGGGGACAGGGGGCCCCGAGAGACCCAGTACTTC. Its protein product is CASSAGDRGPRETQYF.

This clonotype has a handful of counts. As DNA, the CDR3 is TGTGCCAGCAGCAGCCTCTCTAGCGGGGCTACGCAGTATTTT. Translated: CASSSLSSGATQYF. The chain employs TRBV3-1 and TRBJ2-3; 9 nucleotides align to TRBD2. Germline values: CDR1 LGHDT, CDR2 YNNKEL (reference sequence). J lost 8 bases, V lost 5 bases, and 8 bases had no gene match. The CDR3 has 14 residues.

This clonotype was observed a handful of times. The chain carries TRBV5-1 and TRBJ2-5, with D tentatively TRBD2 (5 bases). CDR3 length equals 17 residues. Trimming removed 0 bases from V and 5 bases from J, with 20 bases in between. Germline CDR1 SGHRS, CDR2 YFSETQ. The CDR3 loop reads CASSLEYSSSRGETQYF. Here the CDR3 DNA reads TGCGCCAGCAGCTTGGAGTACTCTTCGTCGAGAGGGGAGACCCAGTACTTC.

The chain combines TRBV27 with TRBJ1-2, with TRBD1 matching over 7 bases. V was pared by 2 bases and J by 3 bases, with 6 bases of the junction left unmatched. Germline-derived CDR1 and CDR2 are MNHEY and SMNVEV (reference sequence). The CDR3 has 15 residues. CDR3 nucleotide sequence: TGTGCCAGCAGTTTACGACGGCAGGGGGACTATGGCTACACCTTC. It specifies CASSLRRQGDYGYTF.

Ten or more counts support this clonotype. This chain joins TRBV6-6 and TRBJ2-3; D might be TRBD1 or TRBD2, each matching 5 bases. The CDR3 extends over 12 amino acids. The germline V gene has CDR1 MNHNY and CDR2 SVGAGI (reference sequence). Trimming took 11 bases from V and 4 from J, leaving 13 bases between them. The CDR3 nucleotides read TGTGCCCTCGGTCGGGGACCAGATACGCAGTATTTT. It is translated as CALGRGPDTQYF.

The rearrangement uses TRBV29-1 and TRBJ2-1; 8 bases agree with TRBD1. The CDR3 has 15 amino acids. Germline lookup yields CDR1 SQVTM and CDR2 ANQGSEA. The CDR3 is CGGLSGTGSYNEQFF. CDR3 DNA sequence: TGCGGCGGACTTTCCGGGACAGGCTCCTACAATGAGCAGTTCTTC.

The chain joins TRBV7-9 to TRBJ2-5; tentatively, D is TRBD2 (6 bases). CDR3 length: 15 residues. Deletions cut 8 bases from V and 5 bases from J, with 21 bases between. The V gene's germline CDR1 is SEHNR and CDR2 FQNEAQ (reference sequence). CDR3 sequence (DNA): TGTGCCAGCGGAACTAGCTGGGTCACCGCGGAGACCCAGTACTTC. The encoded protein is CASGTSWVTAETQYF. Combining the CDR3 with reference TRBV7-9 and TRBJ2-5 gives the whole variable domain DTGVSQNPRHKITKRGQNVTFRCDPISEHNRLYWYRQTLGQGPEFLTYFQNEAQLEKSRLLSDRFSAERPKGSFSTLEIQRTEQGDSAMYLCASGTSWVTAETQYFGPGTRLLVL.

The chain couples TRBV20-1 to TRBJ1-2, with no clear D. CDR3 length equals 13 residues. The germline gives CDR1 DFQATT, CDR2 SNEGSKA (reference sequence). V lost 5 bases, J lost 3 bases, and 13 bases lay in between. In nucleotides, the CDR3 is TGCAGTGCTCCGCCGGCGGGCTACTATGGCTACACCTTC. Its translation: CSAPPAGYYGYTF.

At least ten counts were recorded for this clonotype. The chain couples TRBV12-3 or TRBV12-4 to TRBJ2-1; no firm D call. There are 12 residues in the CDR3. Trimming cost V 3 bases and J 9 bases, with 9 bases left between them. CDR3 DNA sequence: TGTGCCAGCAGTTTTTGGGGTGGTGAGCAGTTCTTC. Translated: CASSFWGGEQFF.

This chain uses TRBV7-9 with TRBJ2-4; D possibly corresponds to TRBD2 (5 bases). Judging by the DNA end, TRBJ2-7 fits better; the J call may be wrong. This CDR3 has 14 residues. Per the germline V gene, CDR1 is SEHNR and CDR2 is FQNEAQ (reference sequence). CDR3 coding DNA: TGTGCCAGCAGCTCGGACTGGAAACCCTACGAGCAGTACTTC. This codes for CASSSDWKPYEQYF.